This is a list of T cell receptor beta chains from one sample in a study of human T cells and chemical hapten exposure. TCRdb re-analysed the RACE reads in MiXCR, keeping a single row per CDR3 protein. The sample lists tens of thousands of distinct CDR3 sequences; roughly 4.5% were seen once. Sequencing was performed on whole blood. These receptors were obtained from a female donor in good health. Some clones in this sample may be carry-over from other donors' samples. CDR3s include the opening cysteine and the closing phenylalanine or tryptophan. The D gene is left open where the match is weak. Clone sizes are given selectively: once, few, many, or a class where the clone is expanded.

TRBJ2-2,few,-,TRBV6-2/TRBV6-3,TGTGCCAGCAGTTACTCGATTTCCGGGGAGCTGTTTTTT,CASSYSISGELFF
TRBJ1-4,few,-,TRBV18,TGTGCCAGCTCCCCCCGCCCTCATGAAAAACTGTTTTTT,CASSPRPHEKLFF
TRBJ1-1,many,TRBD1,TRBV20-1,TGCAGTGCCAGACAGGGGAGGGTGACTGAAGCTTTCTTT,CSARQGRVTEAFF
TRBJ2-1,many,-,TRBV9,TGTGCCAGCAGCCCCTTAAGGGGAGTGGAGCAGTTCTTC,CASSPLRGVEQFF
TRBJ1-2,many,TRBD1,TRBV20-1,TGCAGTGCTAGAGATGGGACAGTCTATGGCTACACCTTC,CSARDGTVYGYTF
TRBJ1-3,many,-,TRBV6-1,TGTGCCAGCACTCGAGGGACGGAGGGAAACACCATATATTTT,CASTRGTEGNTIYF
TRBJ1-2,-,TRBD1,TRBV7-9,TGTGCCAGCAGCTTAGAACTGGTCAGGGGGAACTTTGGCTACACCTTC,CASSLELVRGNFGYTF
TRBJ1-4,many,-,TRBV5-1,TGCGCCAGCAGCTTGGCTCCCAGGGGAACTAATGAAAAACTGTTTTTT,CASSLAPRGTNEKLFF
TRBJ1-2,many,-,TRBV3-1,TGTGCCAGCAGCCAAGATAGAGGGGAGGCCACCTACGACTATGGCTACACCTTC,CASSQDRGEATYDYGYTF
TRBJ2-4,many,-,TRBV28,TGTGCCAGCAACCCTCTTGGGGGTGCCAAAAACATTCAGTACTTC,CASNPLGGAKNIQYF
TRBJ2-7,few,-,TRBV6-6,TGTGCCAGCAGCCTGGCTGGCCCGACGTACGAGCAGTACTTC,CASSLAGPTYEQYF
TRBJ2-6,many,-,TRBV14,TGTGCCAGCAGCCAAGTATCTGGGGCCAACGTCCTGACTTTC,CASSQVSGANVLTF
TRBJ2-5,few,-,TRBV4-3,TGCGCCAGCAGCGTCCCATGGACAGGGAGGGTAGAGACCCAGTACTTC,CASSVPWTGRVETQYF
TRBJ2-7,-,-,TRBV3-1,TGTGCCAGCAGCCAATCGCTGCGGGGCTACGAGCAGTACTTC,CASSQSLRGYEQYF
TRBJ1-6,many,-,TRBV20-1,TGCAGTGCTAGTCAGGGTAATTCACCCCTCCACTTT,CSASQGNSPLHF
TRBJ2-1,many,-,TRBV11-2,TGTGCCAGCAGCCCGAGGGACGGGGCCTTGCACAATGAGCAGTTCTTC,CASSPRDGALHNEQFF
TRBJ1-4,many,TRBD1,TRBV20-1,TGCAGTGCTAGAACCTCCGGGACAGGGGGCAAAATGGATGAAAAACTGTTTTTT,CSARTSGTGGKMDEKLFF
TRBJ1-6,medium-sized,-,TRBV7-9,TGTGCCAGCAGCGCTGGGGGTAATTCACCCCTCCACTTT,CASSAGGNSPLHF
TRBJ1-6,many,-,TRBV20-1,TGCAGTGCTAAGCTGGGGATTTACTCACCCCTCCACTTT,CSAKLGIYSPLHF
TRBJ2-3,many,TRBD1,TRBV3-1,TGTGCCAGCAGCCCCTACAGGGGGACGGCAGATACGCAGTATTTT,CASSPYRGTADTQYF
TRBJ1-4,many,TRBD1,TRBV6-1,TGTGCCAGCAGTGAAGGACAGGGCATGCATGAAAAACTGTTTTTT,CASSEGQGMHEKLFF
TRBJ2-1,many,-,TRBV29-1,TGCGGGGGCCGCTCCTACAATGAGCAGTTCTTC,CGGRSYNEQFF
TRBJ1-2,-,-,TRBV7-6,TGTGCCAGCAGCCCATTTCAAGGGCAGGGGCCCTATGGCTACACCTTC,CASSPFQGQGPYGYTF
TRBJ1-1,many,-,TRBV24-1,TGTGCCACCAGTGTTGCAGGGAACACTGAAGCTTTCTTT,CATSVAGNTEAFF
TRBJ1-5,many,TRBD1,TRBV12-5,TGTGCTAGTGGTGCGGGGACAGGGGCTATCGATCCCCAGCATTTT,CASGAGTGAIDPQHF
TRBJ1-6,-,TRBD1,TRBV18,TGTGCCAGCTCACCTCTTACGGACAGGAATAATTCACCCCTCCACTTT,CASSPLTDRNNSPLHF
TRBJ2-4,many,-,TRBV10-3,TGTGCCATCAGTGGGGGACCCCCAGCCAAAAACATTCAGTACTTC,CAISGGPPAKNIQYF
TRBJ1-5,many,-,TRBV20-1,TGCAGTGCCGTCGGACATCTCCCTCGCGATCAGCCCCAGCATTTT,CSAVGHLPRDQPQHF
TRBJ1-1,many,TRBD1,TRBV2,TGTGCCAGCAGTGAAGCGTATCATAACAGGGGAAACACTGAAGCTTTCTTT,CASSEAYHNRGNTEAFF
TRBJ1-1,many,-,TRBV5-6,TGTGCCAGCAGCCCAGGGATATTTTTTGAGGCTTTCTTT,CASSPGIFFEAFF
TRBJ2-3,many,-,TRBV7-2,TGTGCCAGCAGCATACGGGGCAGAGATACGCAGTATTTT,CASSIRGRDTQYF
TRBJ2-7,-,-,TRBV6-5,TGTGCCAGCAGGCCCCATTTCCGGGACTCCGACCTTTTC,CASRPHFRDSDLF
TRBJ2-1,many,-,TRBV10-3,TGTGCCATCAGTGCCGTCGTGGTGGGGAACAATGAGCAGTTCTTC,CAISAVVVGNNEQFF
TRBJ1-4,many,-,TRBV28,TGTGCCAGCAGCCGGTTTGTGTGGGGCAGGGGTGAAAAACTGTTTTTT,CASSRFVWGRGEKLFF
TRBJ1-6,many,-,TRBV5-1,TGCGCCAGCAGCTTGGCCTGGGTTGCGGATTCACCCCTCCACTTT,CASSLAWVADSPLHF
TRBJ1-1,many,TRBD1,TRBV28,TGTGCCAGCAGCCCGCCAGGGGGAGGGGGCACTGAAGCTTTCTTT,CASSPPGGGGTEAFF
TRBJ2-1,many,TRBD2,TRBV2,TGTGCCAGCAGCGGACTAGCGGGGGTCACCGGGCAGTTCTTC,CASSGLAGVTGQFF
TRBJ1-2,few,TRBD1,TRBV28,TGTGCCAGCAGTACACAGGGGGCCAACTATGGCTACACCTTC,CASSTQGANYGYTF
TRBJ2-4,many,-,TRBV11-2,TGTGCCAGCAGGGGTAGGGCAGACCTAGCCAAAAACATTCAGTACTTC,CASRGRADLAKNIQYF
TRBJ2-5,-,-,TRBV20-1,TGCAGTGCTAGAGGGGACATTCAAGAGACCCAGTACTTC,CSARGDIQETQYF
TRBJ2-5,-,-,TRBV18,TGTGCCAGCTCACCAGAGATAAGGGAGACCCAGTACTTC,CASSPEIRETQYF
TRBJ2-1,many,-,TRBV14,TGTGCCAGCAGGGGGCAGGGACTCTACAATGAGCAGTTCTTC,CASRGQGLYNEQFF
TRBJ1-4,few,-,TRBV7-2,TGTGCCAGCAGGAAGGACATTCTCGGAAAACTGTTTTTT,CASRKDILGKLFF
TRBJ2-7,-,-,TRBV19,TGTGCCAGTAGTAAATGGGCAGAGAGCTCCTACGAGCAGTACTTC,CASSKWAESSYEQYF
TRBJ2-4,-,TRBD2,TRBV28,TGTGCCAGCAGTTTACGGCGGGGGACCAAAAACATTCAGTACTTC,CASSLRRGTKNIQYF
TRBJ2-7,few,-,TRBV4-3,TGCGCCAGCAGCCATACTTCTTTAACGGGGAGAACCTACGAGCAGTACTTC,CASSHTSLTGRTYEQYF
TRBJ1-1,-,TRBD1,TRBV4-2,TGTGCCAGCAGCCGAGACAGGGTGACGGGTGAAGCTTTCTTT,CASSRDRVTGEAFF
TRBJ2-3,-,-,TRBV29-1,TGCAGCGTTGTTGGACTTCCCGGAGCTAGCACAGATACGCAGTATTTT,CSVVGLPGASTDTQYF
TRBJ2-2,many,-,TRBV5-4,TGTGCCAGCAGCCGTTCCCGGGGACAAATGAACACCGGGGAGCTGTTTTTT,CASSRSRGQMNTGELFF
TRBJ1-4,few,-,TRBV19,TGTGCCAGTAGTATCCTCGGGGCGCGTGAGGAAAAACTGTTTTTT,CASSILGAREEKLFF
TRBJ1-1,many,-,TRBV7-2,TGTGCCAGCAGCTTAGCGGATGCTGAAGCTTTCTTT,CASSLADAEAFF
TRBJ1-6,many,-,TRBV4-3,TGCGCCAGCAGCCAAGACCCACTTGGAGGCTCCTATAATTCACCCCTCCACTTT,CASSQDPLGGSYNSPLHF
TRBJ1-1,many,TRBD1,TRBV12-3/TRBV12-4,TGTGCCAGCAGCCAGGGACAGGGAAACACTGAAGCTTTCTTT,CASSQGQGNTEAFF
TRBJ2-7,many,-,TRBV5-1,TGCGCCAGCATGGATTCGGGGCAGAGCGAGCAGTACTTC,CASMDSGQSEQYF
TRBJ2-7,many,TRBD1,TRBV27,TGTGCCAGTAAGGAGGGACAGGGTACGGGCGAGCAGTACTTC,CASKEGQGTGEQYF